This T cell receptor (beta chain) was sequenced in a study of shared clonotypes between healthy human individuals. Sequencing was performed with immunoSEQ multiplex PCR; in TCRdb, only in-frame clones are kept and a portion is missing. In the table there are under 2,000,000 clones, 85% to 95% of which are singletons. General study results and limits: Among donors, clonotype sharing was expected to be affected by sequencing depth. A handful of donors had around 5.2% of their naive CD4 clonotypes in common. Lower generation probabilities were found for non-shared clonotypes than for those shared by all four donors.

Remarks on this clone: Its antigen is not known.

In the naive CD8 group, cells lacked CD45RO and were positively selected for CCR7, so terminally differentiated effector memory CD45RA+ cells were left out. The CDR3 runs to 15 residues. Germline lookup yields CDR1 MNHEY and CDR2 SMNVEV (reference sequence). V lost 2 bases to trimming and J lost 2 bases, with 10 bases between them. Source material: naive CD8+ T cells sorted from blood. The TCR sequence derives from a man in his late teens or twenties in good health. The V call is TRBV27, the J call TRBJ2-1; D possibly corresponds to TRBD2 (5 bases). CDR3 nucleotide sequence: TGTGCCAGCAGTTTAGGCACCGGGACCTACAATGAGCAGTTCTTC. Translating it yields CASSLGTGTYNEQFF.